This T cell receptor (beta chain) was observed in a study of pediatric ulcerative colitis. Using immunoSEQ multiplex PCR, the repertoire was profiled, and TCRdb retains in-frame clones only, with some absent. Among tens of thousands of clones listed, about three quarters were seen once. The rectum was sampled with one to two pinch biopsies at colonoscopy. The CDR3 contains 14 residues. Germline V gives CDR1 KGHSH, CDR2 LQKENI. Trimming cost V 5 bases and J 7 bases, with 17 bases left between them. The V and J genes are TRBV18 and TRBJ1-2, with D uncertain. The TCR originated in a boy aged 5-17 years with severe ulcerative colitis. Specimen: gut tissue. CDR3 sequence (DNA): TGTGCCAGCTCATCAAGTCAGGCCGTGGGTGGCTACACCTTC. This translates into CASSSSQAVGGYTF.